These T cell receptor beta chains were read from a single sample in a study of T cells after yellow fever vaccination. A single record per CDR3 protein comes from TCRdb applying MiXCR to the 5' RACE reads. This table holds 100,000 to 150,000 distinct CDR3 sequences, 13% to 15% found once. The sample in question was CD8+ T cells sorted from PBMCs, obtained 5 days after the yellow fever booster vaccination. These receptors were obtained from a man aged 18 to 29 who received the YFV17D yellow fever vaccine. Both conserved end residues are part of each CDR3. The D gene is left open where the match is weak. For some rows the clone size is stated as once, few or many, or as a class when expanded; others skip it.

clone_size	v_call	d_call	j_call	cdr3_aa	cdr3_nt
.	TRBV5-1	TRBD2	TRBJ2-7	CASSYAGTNAYEQYF	TGCGCCAGCAGCTACGCCGGGACTAACGCCTACGAGCAGTACTTC
.	TRBV5-4	TRBD1	TRBJ2-1	CASSLRQGAYNEQFF	TGTGCCAGCAGCTTGAGGCAGGGGGCTTACAATGAGCAGTTCTTC
few	TRBV7-8	.	TRBJ1-2	CASSLTGTYYTF	TGTGCCAGCAGCTTAACAGGAACATACTACACCTTC
.	TRBV7-8	.	TRBJ2-2	CASSLATTSPDTGELFF	TGTGCCAGCAGCTTAGCCACTACTAGCCCCGACACCGGGGAGCTGTTTTTT
.	TRBV30	.	TRBJ1-5	CAWSTGPYQPQHF	TGTGCCTGGAGCACAGGGCCCTATCAGCCCCAGCATTTT
.	TRBV6-5	TRBD1	TRBJ2-2	CASRPRTGYEELFF	TGTGCCAGCAGACCTCGGACAGGTTATGAGGAGCTGTTTTTT
few	TRBV19	TRBD2	TRBJ2-1	CASSPSGSSYNEQFF	TGTGCCAGTAGTCCGAGCGGGAGCTCCTACAATGAGCAGTTCTTC
few	TRBV3-1	TRBD2	TRBJ2-7	CASSLGGDGRYEQYF	TGTGCCAGCAGCCTCGGGGGGGATGGGCGCTACGAGCAGTACTTC
.	TRBV7-6	TRBD1	TRBJ2-2	CASSSGQGLSGELFF	TGTGCCAGCAGCTCGGGACAGGGGTTGAGCGGGGAGCTGTTTTTT
few	TRBV20-1	.	TRBJ2-2	CSARQGRYTGELFF	TGCAGTGCTAGACAGGGGCGCTACACCGGGGAGCTGTTTTTT
many	TRBV29-1	.	TRBJ2-3	CSAVPLEWVTDTQYF	TGCAGCGCCGTACCCCTAGAGTGGGTCACAGATACGCAGTATTTT
many	TRBV10-3	TRBD1	TRBJ2-2	CAIASTGGNTGELFF	TGTGCCATCGCATCCACAGGGGGGAACACCGGGGAGCTGTTTTTT
.	TRBV7-9	.	TRBJ2-7	CASSSRVSTGVEQYF	TGTGCCAGCAGCAGCAGGGTTTCGACTGGGGTAGAGCAGTACTTC
.	TRBV6-5	.	TRBJ2-1	CASSPSGDVGEQFF	TGTGCCAGCAGCCCCTCAGGGGATGTAGGTGAGCAGTTCTTC
.	TRBV29-1	.	TRBJ1-1	CSVYGSIGDTEAFF	TGCAGCGTTTACGGAAGCATAGGGGACACTGAAGCTTTCTTT
.	TRBV7-2	TRBD2	TRBJ2-3	CASSFQGTRSLADTQYF	TGTGCCAGCAGCTTTCAAGGGACTAGGAGCTTGGCAGATACGCAGTATTTT
.	TRBV6-2/TRBV6-3	.	TRBJ2-7	CASTYPTDSPYEQYF	TGTGCCAGCACTTACCCTACCGACAGTCCCTACGAGCAGTACTTC
many	TRBV6-5	.	TRBJ2-3	CASSYAGGADTQYF	TGTGCCAGCAGTTACGCCGGGGGAGCAGATACGCAGTATTTT
.	TRBV12-3/TRBV12-4	.	TRBJ1-2	CASTQRVWVPNYGYTF	TGTGCCAGCACTCAGAGGGTCTGGGTCCCTAACTATGGCTACACCTTC
.	TRBV2	.	TRBJ1-1	CASRNLDPTDTEAFF	TGTGCCAGCAGGAATTTGGACCCCACGGACACTGAAGCTTTCTTT
few	TRBV9	TRBD2	TRBJ2-2	CASSVSGGLIVAGTGELFF	TGTGCCAGCAGCGTCTCGGGGGGACTAATCGTGGCCGGCACCGGGGAGCTGTTTTTT
.	TRBV7-6	.	TRBJ2-3	CASSSTGYSTDTQYF	TGTGCCAGCAGCTCGACTGGGTATAGCACAGATACGCAGTATTTT
.	TRBV13	.	TRBJ2-3	CASSLEQGNTQYF	TGTGCCAGCAGCTTAGAACAGGGAAACACGCAGTATTTT
.	TRBV7-9	TRBD2	TRBJ2-7	CASTGGSYEQYF	TGTGCCAGCACGGGGGGCTCCTACGAGCAGTACTTC